One and the same sample provided the 13 T cell receptor beta chains below, sequenced in a study of spatial heterogeneity in lung cancer. TCRdb re-called the 5' RACE reads through MiXCR, storing one row per CDR3 protein. Found here are approximately 8,000 distinct CDR3 sequences, around 9.6% of them singletons; the top ten hold around 10%. Points from the study as a whole: Higher tumor mutation counts went along with higher counts of expanded intratumoral alpha and beta TCRs.

Time point reported: sample taken at primary tumor resection. The antigens these receptors bind are not known. Here the sequenced sample was lung tumor tissue, taken at surgery. The receptors here all came from a male donor with early-stage non-small cell lung cancer.

This clonotype was observed at least ten times. The CDR3 DNA reads TGTGCCAGCTCACCGCCCCCGCAAGGATCTTTGAACACTGAAGCTTTCTTT. It is translated as CASSPPPQGSLNTEAFF. The V and J genes are TRBV18 and TRBJ1-1; no reliable D call. V shed 3 bases and J shed 0 bases, with 17 bases lying between them. This CDR3 is built from 17 residues. CDR1 and CDR2 from the germline V gene are KGHSH and LQKENI.

In its sample, this clonotype was seen many times. The CDR3 DNA is TGTGCCAGCAGCTTAGCCAGTAACACCGGGGAGCTGTTTTTT. It codes for CASSLASNTGELFF. The chain carries TRBV7-2 and TRBJ2-2, with D unclear. Trimming removed 0 bases at V and 2 bases at J, with 4 bases between. The germline gives CDR1 SGHTA, CDR2 FQGNSA. The CDR3 is 14 residues long.

The table lists this clonotype with many counts. Here the CDR3 reads CASSLGHPRGEQYV. The CDR3 coding sequence is TGTGCCAGCAGCTTAGGTCATCCGAGGGGGGAGCAGTACGTC. The chain carries TRBV7-2 and TRBJ2-7, with D possibly matching TRBD1 (6 bases). The CDR3 extends over 14 amino acids. The V end was cut by 1 base, the J end by 7 bases, with 14 bases between. Germline CDR1 and CDR2: SGHTA and FQGNSA.

At least ten counts were recorded for this clonotype. V usage is TRBV6-1 and J usage is TRBJ1-5, with 9 bases that match TRBD1. This CDR3 is built from 17 residues. The V gene end was trimmed by 6 bases and the J gene end by 7 bases; junction bases not matched to a gene: 16. Looked up from germline, CDR1 is MNHNS and CDR2 is SASEGT. CDR3 sequence (DNA): TGTGCCAGCAGCCCAGAGTCTTACAGGGGGCGAAAACAGCCCCAGCATTTT. Encoded protein: CASSPESYRGRKQPQHF.

This clonotype was recorded at least ten times. This chain's CDR3 is CASRYGRPNEKLFF. CDR3 coding DNA: TGTGCCAGTCGGTACGGGCGGCCAAATGAAAAACTGTTTTTT. The chain uses TRBV19 and TRBJ1-4, with D hard to call. The CDR3 covers 14 residues. Trimming removed 8 bases at V and 5 bases at J, with 15 bases between. CDR1 is LNHDA and CDR2 is SQIVND in the germline V gene (reference sequence).

Many counts were recorded for this clonotype. The genes are TRBV10-3 and TRBJ1-3; TRBD1 aligns across 7 bases. From germline, CDR1 is ENHRY and CDR2 SYGVKD. The junction had 5 bases not matched to a gene; V was cut back by 10 bases and J by 2 bases. The CDR3 has 13 residues. CDR3 protein: CATSGTAGNTIYF. The CDR3 nucleotides are TGTGCCACCTCCGGGACAGCTGGAAACACCATATATTTT.

This clonotype occurred many times. The V gene is TRBV11-2, the J gene TRBJ2-5; TRBD2 matches 8 bases. Trimming cost V 5 bases and J 5 bases; bases outside gene matches: 13. The CDR3 has 16 amino acids. Germline-derived CDR1 and CDR2 are SGHAT and FQNNGV. The CDR3 DNA follows: TGTGCCAGCAGCCTGCAACCGGGACTAGTATTGGAGACCCAGTACTTC. It specifies CASSLQPGLVLETQYF.

This clonotype rates as large. The chain has TRBV20-1 and TRBJ2-1, with 14 bases that match TRBD2. The CDR3 loop spans 15 amino acids. Germline trimming cut 2 bases from V and 12 bases from J; bases unmatched to any gene: 9. In germline, CDR1 is DFQATT, CDR2 SNEGSKA (reference sequence). CDR3 sequence (DNA): TGCAGTGCTAGAACCGGGACTAGCGGGAGTCCGGGGCAGTTCTTC. Its translation is CSARTGTSGSPGQFF.

Many counts were recorded for this clonotype. The rearrangement joins TRBV10-2 to TRBJ2-7; D unresolved. CDR1 is WSHSY, CDR2 SAAADI, per germline. The CDR3 spans 15 residues. V lost 5 bases, J lost 9 bases, and 23 bases lay in between. CDR3 protein: CASSRRLSTYERQYF. The CDR3 nucleotides read TGCGCCAGCAGTCGCCGACTGTCCACCTACGAGCGGCAGTACTTC.

This clonotype turned up a few times. Written as DNA, the CDR3 is TGTGCCAGCAGTTTATCGGGGTCCCCTCGAGAGACCCAGTACTTC. Protein product: CASSLSGSPRETQYF. J is TRBJ2-5 and V is TRBV28; TRBD2 might be the D (5 bases). The V end was cut by 1 base, the J end by 4 bases, with 13 bases between. This CDR3 contains 15 residues. Germline lookup yields CDR1 MDHEN and CDR2 SYDVKM.

By share, this clonotype counts as medium-sized. The rearrangement links TRBV3-1 to TRBJ2-7; 8 bases line up with TRBD2. The CDR3 sequence is 14 residues long. Germline assignment: CDR1 LGHDT and CDR2 YNNKEL (reference sequence). J lost 1 base, V lost 7 bases, and 6 bases had no gene match. This CDR3 reads CASTPGGGSYEQYF. CDR3 nucleotides: TGTGCCAGCACCCCGGGAGGGGGGTCCTACGAGCAGTACTTC.

This clonotype was seen repeatedly, ten times or more. CDR3 protein: CSVEKGNNYEQYF. The CDR3 DNA reads as TGCAGCGTTGAAAAGGGGAATAACTACGAGCAGTACTTC. The rearrangement links TRBV29-1 to TRBJ2-7, with D tentatively TRBD1 (5 bases). Trimming left V 2 bases short and J 3 bases short, with 11 bases between. The CDR3 is 13 amino acids. CDR1 and CDR2 (germline): SQVTM, ANQGSEA.

This clonotype was counted at least ten times. The chain combines TRBV10-3 with TRBJ2-7; TRBD1 might be the D (5 bases). The V end was cut by 5 bases, the J end by 2 bases, with 16 bases between. There are 15 residues in the CDR3. Germline loops: CDR1 ENHRY, CDR2 SYGVKD. The CDR3 nucleotides are TGTGCCATCAGTCACGACAGTTACCCCACCTACGAGCAGTACTTC. Protein: CAISHDSYPTYEQYF.